The 9 T cell receptor beta chains below were found in one sample sequenced in a study of vaccination and CD4 T cells after COVID-19. Sample treatment: roughly 10-day PBMC culture with coronavirus spike peptide pools or control peptides (ViraFEST assay). Researchers used the Oncomine TCR Beta short-read assay to sequence DNA from cultured CD4+ T cells. TCRdb called the PCR reads again in MiXCR, with one record for every CDR3 protein. The sample consists of about 12,000 distinct CDR3 sequences, 55% to 65% of them appearing once. No antigen has been identified for these receptors. Specimen: CD4+ T cells from blood, cultured in vitro. The source of these receptors is a human donor who had recovered from COVID-19.

The chain couples TRBV21-1 to TRBJ2-1. TRBV21-1 is reported as a pseudogene. This CDR3 region has 12 residues. This CDR3 reads CASSTPPSEQFF. CDR3 DNA: TGTGCCAGCAGCACCCCACCCAGTGAGCAGTTCTTC.

The J gene is TRBJ1-6, the V gene TRBV7-6; D call uncertain. The V end was cut by 5 bases, the J end by 4 bases, with 9 bases between. The CDR3 totals 14 residues. CDR1 is SGHVS, CDR2 FNYEAQ, per germline. This chain's CDR3 is CASSVEVYNSPLHF. CDR3 sequence (DNA): TGTGCCAGCAGCGTGGAAGTTTATAATTCACCCCTCCACTTT.

The genes are TRBV19 and TRBJ1-6; TRBD1 matches 7 bases. The germline CDR1 and CDR2 sequences are LNHDA and SQIVND (reference sequence). The CDR3 runs 14 residues. V dropped 6 bases and J dropped 10; count of bases not matched to a gene: 9. CDR3 bases: TGTGCCAGTAGCCGGACAGGCCCAGGGTCACCCCTCCACTTT. Protein sequence: CASSRTGPGSPLHF.

This chain's CDR3 is CASSFWPLQGPVDEQYF. CDR3 nucleotides: TGTGCCAGCAGCTTCTGGCCACTACAGGGCCCGGTGGACGAGCAGTACTTC. J is TRBJ2-7 and V is TRBV7-8; TRBD1 is a possible D gene (6 bases). CDR3 size: 17 residues. Trimming took 3 bases from V and 5 from J, leaving 23 bases between them. Germline CDR1 SGHVS, CDR2 FQNEAQ.

This clonotype has just a few counts. The chain couples TRBV27 to TRBJ2-2; 7 nucleotides align to TRBD2. The ends lost 7 bases at V and 0 bases at J; junction bases unmatched: 5. Germline V gene data show CDR1 as MNHEY and CDR2 as SMNVEV (reference sequence). This CDR3 has 15 amino acids. As DNA, the CDR3 is TGTGCCAGCAATTTGGCGGGAGCGAACACCGGGGAGCTGTTTTTT. Translating gives CASNLAGANTGELFF.

This clonotype rates as medium-sized (0.01 to 0.1%). The chain links TRBV5-1 to TRBJ2-7, with 13 positions matching TRBD2. CDR1 and CDR2 (germline): SGHRS, YFSETQ. Losses at the gene ends were 7 bases for V and 6 bases for J; bases not matched to a gene: 7. The CDR3 is 14 residues long. The CDR3 region is CASSGTSGMVEQYF. The CDR3, as DNA: TGCGCCAGCTCAGGGACTAGCGGGATGGTCGAGCAGTACTTC.

The CDR3 nucleotides read TGTGCCATTACCGACAGGGGGCAGGGCAATCAGCCCCAGCATTTT. It encodes CAITDRGQGNQPQHF. J is TRBJ1-5 and V is TRBV28, with TRBD1 identical over 10 bases. V was clipped by 10 bases and J by 2 bases; unmatched bases: 8. This CDR3 comprises 15 residues. CDR1 is MDHEN, CDR2 SYDVKM, per germline.

The chain links TRBV18 to TRBJ2-5; D is unclear. The V end was cut by 2 bases, the J end by 5 bases, with 9 bases between. The V gene's germline CDR1 is KGHSH and CDR2 LQKENI. The CDR3 loop spans 13 amino acids. CDR3 region: CASSPGSRETQYF. CDR3 bases: TGTGCCAGCTCACCAGGGTCGCGGGAGACCCAGTACTTC.

This clonotype was counted a single time. V is TRBV6-4 and J is TRBJ2-2; 16 bases match TRBD2. Germline V lookup: CDR1 MRHNA, CDR2 SNTAGT. V gave up 4 bases and J gave up 6 bases; unmatched junction bases: 14. The CDR3 sequence is 20 residues long. CDR3 sequence (DNA): TGTGCCAGCAGTGCGACAGGGACTAGCGGGAGGGATTCGTTGTCCGGGGAGCTGTTTTTT. This translates into CASSATGTSGRDSLSGELFF.